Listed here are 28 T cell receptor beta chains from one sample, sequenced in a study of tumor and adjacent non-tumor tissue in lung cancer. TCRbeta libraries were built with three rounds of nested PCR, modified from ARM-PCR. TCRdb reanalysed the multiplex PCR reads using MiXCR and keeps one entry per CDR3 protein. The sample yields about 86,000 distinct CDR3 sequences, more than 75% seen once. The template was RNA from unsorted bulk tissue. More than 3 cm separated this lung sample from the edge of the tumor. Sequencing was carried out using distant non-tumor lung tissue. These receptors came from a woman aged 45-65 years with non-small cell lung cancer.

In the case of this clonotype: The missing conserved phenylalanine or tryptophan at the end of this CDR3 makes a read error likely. The CDR3 region has the DNA TGTGCTAGCAGTACGACAGTATTCGGAAACACCATATATTAT. Protein sequence: CASSTTVFGNTIYY. The V and J genes are TRBV12-3 or TRBV12-4 and TRBJ1-3, with a possible D match to TRBD1 (5 bases). The CDR3 runs to 14 residues.

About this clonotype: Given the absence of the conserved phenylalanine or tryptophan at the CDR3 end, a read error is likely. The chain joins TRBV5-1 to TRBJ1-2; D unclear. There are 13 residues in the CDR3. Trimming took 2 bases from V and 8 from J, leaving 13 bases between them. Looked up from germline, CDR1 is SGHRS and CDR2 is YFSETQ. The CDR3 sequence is CASSFTGLEGYTL. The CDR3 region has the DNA TGCGCCAGCAGCTTCACTGGACTGGAGGGCTACACCTTA.

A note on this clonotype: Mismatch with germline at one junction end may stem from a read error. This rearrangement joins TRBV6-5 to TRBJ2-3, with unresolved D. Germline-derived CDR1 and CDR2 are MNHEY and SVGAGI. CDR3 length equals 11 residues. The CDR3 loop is CPSNYYDTQYF. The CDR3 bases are TGTCCCAGCAATTACTATGATACGCAATATTTT.

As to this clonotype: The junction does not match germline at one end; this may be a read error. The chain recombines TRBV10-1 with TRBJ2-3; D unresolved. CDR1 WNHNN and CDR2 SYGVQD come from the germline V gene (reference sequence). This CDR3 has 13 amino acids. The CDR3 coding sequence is TGCGCCAGCAGCGAGGCGGTCACAGATACGCACTATTTT. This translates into CASSEAVTDTHYF.

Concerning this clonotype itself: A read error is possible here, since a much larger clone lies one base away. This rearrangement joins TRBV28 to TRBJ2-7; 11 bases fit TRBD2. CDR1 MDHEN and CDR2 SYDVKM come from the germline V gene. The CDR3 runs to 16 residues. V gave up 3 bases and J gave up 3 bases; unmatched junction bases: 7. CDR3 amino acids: CASSLPGTSGRYEQYF. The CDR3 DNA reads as TGTGCCAGCAGTTTGCCGGGGACTAGCGGCCGCTACGAGCAGTACTTC.

CDR3: CNVLDRGNYEQYF. The CDR3 DNA is TGCAACGTCCTGGACAGGGGGAACTACGAGCAGTACTTC. This chain connects TRBV29-1 to TRBJ2-7, with 10 bases fitting TRBD1. Germline CDR1 and CDR2: SQVTM and ANQGSEA. The CDR3 totals 13 residues.

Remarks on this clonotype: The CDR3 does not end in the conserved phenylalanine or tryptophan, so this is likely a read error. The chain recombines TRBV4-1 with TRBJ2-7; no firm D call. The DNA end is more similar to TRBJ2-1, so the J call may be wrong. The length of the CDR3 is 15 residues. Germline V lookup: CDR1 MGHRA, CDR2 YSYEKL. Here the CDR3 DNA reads TGCGCCAGCAGCCAAGAGGGTAGCACTCCCTACGAGCAGTTCCTC. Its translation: CASSQEGSTPYEQFL.

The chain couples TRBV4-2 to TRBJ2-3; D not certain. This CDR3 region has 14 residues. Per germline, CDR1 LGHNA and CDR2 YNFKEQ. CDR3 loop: CTNSDQSSTDTQYF. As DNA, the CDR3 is TGTACCAACAGCGATCAGAGTAGCACAGATACGCAGTATTTT.

The CDR3: CAWSGGNHVQYF. CDR3 DNA: TGTGCCTGGAGCGGGGGGAACCACGTGCAGTACTTC. The gene calls are TRBV30 and TRBJ2-7, with 7 bases identical to TRBD2. V was clipped by 3 bases and J by 9 bases; unmatched bases: 8. Germline lookup yields CDR1 GTSNPN and CDR2 SVGIG (reference sequence). The CDR3 spans 12 residues.

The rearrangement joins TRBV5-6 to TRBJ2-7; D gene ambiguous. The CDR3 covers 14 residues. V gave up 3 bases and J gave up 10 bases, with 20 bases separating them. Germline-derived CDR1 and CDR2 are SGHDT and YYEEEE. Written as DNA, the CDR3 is TGTGCCAGCAGCTCCATGATAGGTCCCTATGAACAGTACTTC. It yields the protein CASSSMIGPYEQYF.

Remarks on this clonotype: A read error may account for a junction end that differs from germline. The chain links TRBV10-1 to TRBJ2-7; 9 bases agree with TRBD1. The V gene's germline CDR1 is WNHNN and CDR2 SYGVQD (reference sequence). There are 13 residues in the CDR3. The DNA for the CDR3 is TGCACCAGCGCTCCGGGACAGGGATCGGATCAGTACTTC. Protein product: CTSAPGQGSDQYF.

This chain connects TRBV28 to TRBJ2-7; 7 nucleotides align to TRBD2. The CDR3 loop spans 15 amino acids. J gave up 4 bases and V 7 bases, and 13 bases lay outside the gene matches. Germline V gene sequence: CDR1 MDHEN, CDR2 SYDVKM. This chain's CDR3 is CASNPVGGRVYEQYF. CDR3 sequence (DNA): TGTGCCAGCAACCCCGTTGGCGGGAGAGTTTACGAGCAGTACTTC. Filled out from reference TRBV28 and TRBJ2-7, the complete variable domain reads DVKVTQSSRYLVKRTGEKVFLECVQDMDHENMFWYRQDPGLGLRLIYFSYDVKMKEKGDIPEGYSVSREKKERFSLILESASTNQTSMYLCASNPVGGRVYEQYFGPGTRLTVT.

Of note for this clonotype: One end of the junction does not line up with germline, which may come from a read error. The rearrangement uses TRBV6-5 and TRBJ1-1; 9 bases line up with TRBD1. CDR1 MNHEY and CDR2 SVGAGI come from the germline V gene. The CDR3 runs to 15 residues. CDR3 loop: CVSTPSTGGGSEAFF. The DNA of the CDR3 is TGTGTCAGCACCCCCTCTACAGGGGGCGGTAGTGAAGCTTTCTTT.

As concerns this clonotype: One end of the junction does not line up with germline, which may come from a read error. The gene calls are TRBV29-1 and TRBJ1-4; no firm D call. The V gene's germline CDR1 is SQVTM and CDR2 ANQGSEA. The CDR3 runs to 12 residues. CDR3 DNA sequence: TGCAGCATTGAACACCGTGAGGAAAAACTGTTTTTT. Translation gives CSIEHREEKLFF.

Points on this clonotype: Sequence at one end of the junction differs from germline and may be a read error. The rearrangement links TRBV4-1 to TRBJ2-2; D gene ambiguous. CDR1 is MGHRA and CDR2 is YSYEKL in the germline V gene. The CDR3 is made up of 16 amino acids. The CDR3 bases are TGCGTCAGCAGGCAAGCCGGGTCGATTAACACCGGGGAGCTGTTTTTT. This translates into CVSRQAGSINTGELFF.

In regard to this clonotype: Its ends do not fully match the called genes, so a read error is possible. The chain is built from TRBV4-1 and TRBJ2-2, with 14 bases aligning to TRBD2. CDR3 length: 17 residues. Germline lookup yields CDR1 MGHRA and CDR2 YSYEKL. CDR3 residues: CDSSHGLAGGNIGELFF. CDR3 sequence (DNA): TGCGACAGCAGCCACGGACTAGCGGGAGGCAACATCGGGGAGCTGTTTTTT.

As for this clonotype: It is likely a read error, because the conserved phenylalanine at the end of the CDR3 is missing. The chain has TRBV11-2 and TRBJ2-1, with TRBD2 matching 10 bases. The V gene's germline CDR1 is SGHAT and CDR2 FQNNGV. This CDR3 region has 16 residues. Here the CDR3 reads CASSSASGSSYNEQFL. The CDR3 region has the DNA TGTGCCAGTAGCTCCGCTAGCGGGAGTTCCTACAATGAGCAGTTCCTC.

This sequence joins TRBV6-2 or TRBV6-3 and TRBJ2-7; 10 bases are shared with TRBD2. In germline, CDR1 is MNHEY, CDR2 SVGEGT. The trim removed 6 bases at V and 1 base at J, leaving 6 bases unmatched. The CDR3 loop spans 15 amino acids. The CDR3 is CASRAGTSDSYEQYF. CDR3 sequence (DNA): TGTGCCAGCAGAGCCGGGACTAGCGATTCCTACGAGCAGTACTTC.

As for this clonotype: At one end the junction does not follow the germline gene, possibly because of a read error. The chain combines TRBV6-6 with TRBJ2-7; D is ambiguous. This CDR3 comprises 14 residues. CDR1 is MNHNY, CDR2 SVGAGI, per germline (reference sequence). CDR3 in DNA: TGTGCCAGAAGTTACTTAGCAGGAGAGTGGAAGCAGTACTTC. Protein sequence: CARSYLAGEWKQYF.

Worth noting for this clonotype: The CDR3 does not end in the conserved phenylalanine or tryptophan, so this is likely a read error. The CDR3 loop is CASSLNSDEQFL. The CDR3 bases are TGTGCCAGCAGTTTAAACAGTGATGAGCAGTTCCTC. J is TRBJ2-1 and V is TRBV12-3 or TRBV12-4; D unclear. This CDR3 spans 12 amino acids. V was shortened by 2 bases and J by 8 bases, with 7 bases between the two germline ends.

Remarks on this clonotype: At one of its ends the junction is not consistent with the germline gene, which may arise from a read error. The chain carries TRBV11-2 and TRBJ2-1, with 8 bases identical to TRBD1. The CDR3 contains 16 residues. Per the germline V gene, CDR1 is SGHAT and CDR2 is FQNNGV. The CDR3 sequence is CASSLEPGQAFTVQLF. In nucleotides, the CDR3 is TGTGCCAGCAGCTTGGAACCGGGACAGGCATTCACTGTGCAGCTCTTC.

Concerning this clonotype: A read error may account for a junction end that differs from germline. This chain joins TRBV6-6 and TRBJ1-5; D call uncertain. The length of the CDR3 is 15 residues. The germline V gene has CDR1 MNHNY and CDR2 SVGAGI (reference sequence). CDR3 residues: CVSSYGQSTNQPQHF. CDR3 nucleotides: TGTGTCAGCAGTTACGGCCAGAGTACTAATCAGCCCCAGCATTTT.

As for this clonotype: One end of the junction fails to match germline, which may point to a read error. CDR3 DNA: TGTGGCAGCAACCCCCCCGGGGGTTTCTACGAGCAGTACTTC. It yields the protein CGSNPPGGFYEQYF. This chain joins TRBV12-3 or TRBV12-4 and TRBJ2-7, with D perhaps TRBD2 (6 bases). The CDR3 length is 14 residues.

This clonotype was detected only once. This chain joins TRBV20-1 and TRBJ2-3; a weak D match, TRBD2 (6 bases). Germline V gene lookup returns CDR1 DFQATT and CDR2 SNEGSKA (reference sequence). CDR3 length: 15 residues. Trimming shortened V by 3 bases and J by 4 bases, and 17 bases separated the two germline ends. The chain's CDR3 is CSARNSGGPADTQYF. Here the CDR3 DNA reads TGCAGTGCTAGGAATAGCGGAGGACCCGCAGATACGCAGTATTTT.

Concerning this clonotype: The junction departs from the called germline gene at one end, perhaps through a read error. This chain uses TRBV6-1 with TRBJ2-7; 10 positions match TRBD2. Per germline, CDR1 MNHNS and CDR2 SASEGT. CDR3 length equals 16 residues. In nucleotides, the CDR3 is TGTGCCAGCCGTGAACGTACTAGCGGGACCAGCTATGAGCAGTACTTC. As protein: CASRERTSGTSYEQYF.

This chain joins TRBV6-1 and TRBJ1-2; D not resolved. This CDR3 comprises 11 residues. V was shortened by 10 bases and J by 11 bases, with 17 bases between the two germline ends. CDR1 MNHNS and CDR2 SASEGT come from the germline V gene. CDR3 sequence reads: CAIGGNYDYTF. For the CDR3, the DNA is TGTGCCATCGGCGGAAACTATGATTACACCTTC.

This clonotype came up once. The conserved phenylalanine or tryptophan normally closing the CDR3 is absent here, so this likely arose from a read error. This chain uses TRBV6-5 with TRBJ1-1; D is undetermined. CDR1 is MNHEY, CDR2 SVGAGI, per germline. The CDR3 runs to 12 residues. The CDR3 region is CVSSYRATEAFL. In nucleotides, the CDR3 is TGTGTCAGCAGTTACCGGGCCACTGAAGCTTTCCTT.

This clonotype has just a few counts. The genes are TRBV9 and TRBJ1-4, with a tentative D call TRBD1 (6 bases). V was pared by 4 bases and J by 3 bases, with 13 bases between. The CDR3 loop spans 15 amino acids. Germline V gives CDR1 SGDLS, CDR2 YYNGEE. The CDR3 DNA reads TGTGCCAGCAGCTTACAGGGCTTGTCTAATGAAAAACTGTTTTTT. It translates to CASSLQGLSNEKLFF. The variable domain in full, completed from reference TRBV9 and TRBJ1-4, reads DSGVTQTPKHLITATGQRVTLRCSPRSGDLSVYWYQQSLDQGLQFLIQYYNGEERAKGNILERFSAQQFPDLHSELNLSSLELGDSALYFCASSLQGLSNEKLFFGSGTQLSVL.